This TCR beta chain was captured in a study of T cells in women clearing cervical HPV infection. Background on the study: With HLA typing for only a few women, HLA confounding remains possible. Overall study findings and caveats: CIN3+ cases had significantly higher TCR richness than controls; evenness did not differ.

immunoSEQ multiplex PCR used an average of around 1,200 ng genomic DNA. Repertoires were generated with immunoSEQ multiplex PCR, while TCRdb's copy carries only in-frame clones and drops some. In total, the table holds 30,000 to 40,000 clones. Per the germline V gene, CDR1 is SGHRS and CDR2 is YFSETQ. The CDR3 totals 16 residues. The V segment lost 6 bases and the J segment 2 bases; nucleotides outside the gene matches: 11. Regarding this clone: The antigen is unknown. The read stops 3 residues short of the end of the CDR3; the missing end is completed from the germline J gene.

The chain combines TRBV5-1 with TRBJ2-1; 7 nucleotides line up with TRBD2. Specimen: blood buffy coat. The receptor was isolated from a woman aged 18-70 years with a cervical HPV16 infection that either progressed to CIN3+ or cleared (not recorded which). CDR3 sequence: CASTMGGRGTYNEQFF. The part of the CDR3 DNA that was read is TGCGCCAGCACTATGGGGGGGAGAGGGACCTACAATGAG.